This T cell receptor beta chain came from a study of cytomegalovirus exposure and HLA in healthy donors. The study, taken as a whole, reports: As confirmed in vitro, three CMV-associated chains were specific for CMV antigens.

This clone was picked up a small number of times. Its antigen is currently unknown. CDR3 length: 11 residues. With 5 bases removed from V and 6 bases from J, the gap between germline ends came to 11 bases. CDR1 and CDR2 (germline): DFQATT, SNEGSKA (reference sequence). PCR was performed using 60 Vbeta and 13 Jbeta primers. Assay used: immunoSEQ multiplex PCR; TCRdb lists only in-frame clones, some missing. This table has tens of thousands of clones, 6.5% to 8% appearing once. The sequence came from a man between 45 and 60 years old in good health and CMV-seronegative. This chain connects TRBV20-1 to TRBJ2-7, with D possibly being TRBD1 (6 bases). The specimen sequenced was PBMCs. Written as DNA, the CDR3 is TGCAGTGCTTCAAGGGGGTCCGAGCAGTACTTC. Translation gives CSASRGSEQYF.